The rows below give T cell receptor beta chains drawn from one sample of a study of blood T cell repertoires in COVID-19. This table comes from immunoSEQ multiplex PCR, and its TCRdb copy is limited to in-frame clones, with some not included. The profile shows 280,000 or so clones, around 90% of them singletons. Sequenced material: PBMCs or T cells enriched from blood (not recorded which). Receptors originate from a woman aged 40 to 50 who had recovered from COVID-19. CDR3s include the opening cysteine and the closing phenylalanine or tryptophan. The D gene is left open where the match is weak. Rows give clone size only sometimes, using once, few, many, or a class for an expanded clone.

V	size	J	D	DNA	CDR3
TRBV16	-	TRBJ1-4	-	TGTGCCAGCAGCCAAGGTCCGGGAGTTGACGAAAAACTGTTTTTT	CASSQGPGVDEKLFF
TRBV28	-	TRBJ2-7	TRBD2	TGTGCCAGCAGGGCGGGAGGGAGCTCCTACGAGCAGTACTTC	CASRAGGSSYEQYF
TRBV10-3	-	TRBJ2-3	-	TGTGCCATCAGAGGGGACACAGATACGCAGTATTTT	CAIRGDTDTQYF
TRBV11-3	-	TRBJ2-5	TRBD2	TGTGCCAGCAGCCGGGGGGGGACCAGGGAGACCCAGTACTTC	CASSRGGTRETQYF
TRBV2	-	TRBJ2-1	TRBD2	TGTGCCAGCAGGGGGGATTGGACTAGTTCTCTCTTC	CASRGDWTSSLF
TRBV19	-	TRBJ2-5	TRBD1	TGTGCCAGTAGGGACAGGGGGAGCGGCGAGACCCAGTACTTC	CASRDRGSGETQYF
TRBV7-2	once	TRBJ2-2	TRBD2	TGTGCCAGCAGCTTTCTCCCGACTAGCGGGAACACCGGGGAGCTGTTTTTT	CASSFLPTSGNTGELFF
TRBV27	-	TRBJ2-7	TRBD2	TGTGCCAGCAGTCCGACTAGCGGGAGCTCCTACGAGCAGTACTTC	CASSPTSGSSYEQYF
TRBV3-1/TRBV3-2	-	TRBJ2-1	-	TGTGCCAGCAGCCAGGCAGGGATTGAGCAGTTCTTC	CASSQAGIEQFF
TRBV27	-	TRBJ2-5	-	TGTGCCAGCAGTTCTCGGGGTGGAGAGACCCAGTACTTC	CASSSRGGETQYF
TRBV5-1	-	TRBJ1-4	-	TGCGCCAGCAGTCCGACTTGGGGAGGACGGCGAACTAATGAAAAACTGTTTTTT	CASSPTWGGRRTNEKLFF
TRBV28	-	TRBJ1-2	-	TGTGCCAGCAGTTCCCCGGGCCGGAGGATAGGTGGCTACACCTTC	CASSSPGRRIGGYTF
TRBV5-1	-	TRBJ2-3	-	TGCGCCAGCAGCTTGGAGGGCGGGACAGATACGCAGTATTTT	CASSLEGGTDTQYF
TRBV19	once	TRBJ2-3	TRBD1	TGTGCCAGTAGTTTACAGGGGGCGGCGGACACAGATACGCAGTATTTT	CASSLQGAADTDTQYF
TRBV7-9	-	TRBJ2-7	-	TGTGCCAGCAGCCCGGGCAGGGTCAACGAGCAGTACTTC	CASSPGRVNEQYF
TRBV2	few	TRBJ2-1	-	TGTGCCAGCAGTGGGTCAGAGACTAACAATGAGCAGTTCTTC	CASSGSETNNEQFF
TRBV2	once	TRBJ2-3	-	TGTGCCAGCAAGGGGCTAGCGACAACAGATACGCAGTATTTT	CASKGLATTDTQYF
TRBV28	once	TRBJ1-4	-	TGTGCCAGCAGTGGCACAACTAATGAAAAACTGTTTTTT	CASSGTTNEKLFF
TRBV15	-	TRBJ1-3	TRBD1	TGTGCCACCCGGACAGGGGCTGGAAACACCATATATTTT	CATRTGAGNTIYF
TRBV24-1	-	TRBJ2-1	TRBD2	TGTGCCACCAGTGGGACTAGCGGGAGGGGGTACAATGAGCAGTTCTTC	CATSGTSGRGYNEQFF
TRBV28	-	TRBJ1-3	-	TGTGCCAGCAGCCCCGCTGGAAACACCATATATTTT	CASSPAGNTIYF
TRBV6-5	-	TRBJ1-2	TRBD1	TGTGCCAGCAGGGGACAGGGGAGGGTCTATGGCTACACCTTC	CASRGQGRVYGYTF
TRBV5-1	-	TRBJ2-6	TRBD1	TGCGCCAGCAGCTTGACAGGGGGCGCTGGGGCCAACGTCCTGACTTTC	CASSLTGGAGANVLTF
TRBV28	-	TRBJ1-2	-	TGTGCCAGTTCTGGGGCAGGGGCGGAATACGGCTACACCTTC	CASSGAGAEYGYTF
TRBV7-8	-	TRBJ2-7	TRBD1	TGTGCCAGCAGCTTAGCGTGGCAGGGGGTCTCCTACGAGCAGTACTTC	CASSLAWQGVSYEQYF
TRBV5-4	-	TRBJ1-2	TRBD1	TGTGCCAGCAGCGCCGGGACAGGGAGAAGCTATGGCTACACCTTC	CASSAGTGRSYGYTF
TRBV6-1	-	TRBJ2-3	-	TGTGCCAGCAGTGAGTCAGGGCGAACAGATACGCAGTATTTT	CASSESGRTDTQYF
TRBV14	once	TRBJ2-7	TRBD1	TGTGCCGGACCTGACAGGGACTACGAGCAGTACTTC	CAGPDRDYEQYF
TRBV28	-	TRBJ1-3	-	TGTGCCAGCAGTCCCTCTCGGGGGGCGCGAGGAAACACCATATATTTT	CASSPSRGARGNTIYF
TRBV5-4	-	TRBJ2-3	-	TGTGCCAGCAGCACTACTCGAACCAGCACAGATACGCAGTATTTT	CASSTTRTSTDTQYF